The sequence of this T cell receptor beta chain was determined in a study of cytomegalovirus exposure and HLA in healthy donors. On the study more broadly: The 90 to 150 validation repertoires were produced on the same platform as the roughly 720 repertoires of the first cohort. This was reported in a later analysis.

Sequenced by immunoSEQ multiplex PCR; TCRdb stores in-frame clones only, minus some. This sample has roughly 300,000 clones, with around 90% found just once. Comments on this clone: Its target is not known.

Notes on the study in general: Researchers counted 164 TCR beta chains as cytomegalovirus-associated. There were some public TCRs occurring in many donors, but most TCR sequences were rare. Subsequent analysis showed first-cohort TCR clusters tending to co-occur in some 120 validation repertoires.

Germline CDR1 reads MNHEY; CDR2 reads SMNVEV (reference sequence). V was shortened by 6 bases and J by 9 bases, with 24 bases between the two germline ends. The CDR3 extends over 15 amino acids. V and J are TRBV27 and TRBJ2-7; D gene uncertain. The sample consisted of PBMCs. This TCR derives from a woman under 40 in good health and CMV-seropositive. CDR3 sequence: CASRPTWLDIRGQYF. DNA for the CDR3: TGTGCCAGCAGACCTACGTGGCTCGACATAAGAGGGCAGTACTTC.